A selection of T cell receptor beta chains follows, all from one sample in a study of T cell responses to AZD1222 COVID-19 vaccine. The protocol was immunoSEQ multiplex PCR, while the TCRdb copy is restricted to in-frame clones and leaves out a portion. The table shows 95,000 or so clones, with about 89% occurring only once. This specimen consisted of peripheral blood, obtained on day 0 of AZD1222 vaccination. The origin of the receptors is an adult in good health. The CDR3 runs from the conserved cysteine through the conserved F or W. D genes are given only for firm matches. Expanded clones are given a class, and other clones once, few, many or no size at all.

j_call,d_call,v_call,clone_size,cdr3_aa,cdr3_nt
TRBJ1-1,TRBD1,TRBV5-1,.,CASWDRYTEAFF,TGCGCCAGTTGGGACAGATACACTGAAGCTTTCTTT
TRBJ1-3,.,TRBV10-1,.,CASSGPPGGSGNTIYF,TGCGCCAGCAGTGGCCCTCCTGGCGGCTCTGGAAACACCATATATTTT
TRBJ2-1,TRBD1,TRBV5-8,.,CASSHGQARMVVNEQFF,TGTGCCAGCAGCCACGGACAGGCTCGTATGGTTGTAAATGAGCAGTTCTTC
TRBJ1-3,.,TRBV4-3,.,CASSQDLGSSLRNTIYF,TGCGCCAGCAGCCAAGATTTAGGGAGCTCCCTGAGAAACACCATATATTTT
TRBJ1-6,.,TRBV7-2,.,CASGPSGANSPLHF,TGTGCCAGCGGACCATCAGGGGCGAATTCACCCCTCCACTTT
TRBJ2-7,.,TRBV5-1,.,CASRGVYEQYF,TGCGCCAGCAGAGGGGTCTACGAGCAGTACTTC
TRBJ2-5,TRBD1,TRBV10-1,.,CASSESRTGEETQYF,TGCGCCAGCAGTGAGTCGAGGACAGGGGAAGAGACCCAGTACTTC
TRBJ1-5,.,TRBV7-8,once,CASSPDGYSNQPQHF,TGTGCCAGCAGCCCTGACGGATATAGCAATCAGCCCCAGCATTTT
TRBJ2-2,TRBD2,TRBV12-3/TRBV12-4,.,CASLAGDVGELFF,TGTGCCAGCCTAGCGGGGGATGTCGGGGAGCTGTTTTTT
TRBJ1-2,TRBD1,TRBV5-1,.,CASSPGTAGFYTF,TGCGCCAGCAGCCCCGGGACAGCCGGATTTTACACCTTC
TRBJ1-2,.,TRBV24-1,.,CATSGRPYYGYTF,TGTGCCACCAGTGGCAGGCCGTACTATGGCTACACCTTC
TRBJ1-3,.,TRBV7-9,once,CASSSRRGVFSGNTIYF,TGTGCCAGCAGCTCCCGTCGTGGTGTTTTCTCTGGAAACACCATATATTTT
TRBJ2-6,TRBD1,TRBV5-6,.,CASSRGTGGSGANVLTF,TGTGCCAGCAGCCGCGGGACAGGGGGCTCTGGGGCCAACGTCCTGACTTTC
TRBJ2-5,.,TRBV19,.,CASSGGIASGWETQYF,TGTGCCAGTAGTGGCGGTATCGCGTCAGGGTGGGAGACCCAGTACTTC
TRBJ2-6,TRBD2,TRBV5-5,.,CASSTGLAGVNSGANVLTF,TGTGCCAGCAGCACGGGACTAGCGGGGGTGAACTCTGGGGCCAACGTCCTGACTTTC
TRBJ2-7,.,TRBV11-2,.,CASSYQTGTPYEQYF,TGTGCCAGCAGCTACCAGACAGGGACTCCCTACGAGCAGTACTTC
TRBJ2-1,TRBD2,TRBV19,.,CASSIVGRGGNIYEQFF,TGTGCCAGTAGTATAGTCGGTCGCGGGGGAAATATCTATGAGCAGTTCTTC
TRBJ1-4,.,TRBV28,few,CASSDRRKTNEKLFF,TGTGCCAGCAGTGACCGACGGAAAACTAATGAAAAACTGTTTTTT
TRBJ1-1,.,TRBV18,.,CASSPSGNTEAFF,TGTGCCAGCTCACCTTCAGGGAACACTGAAGCTTTCTTT
TRBJ2-7,TRBD2,TRBV28,.,CASSSSGLAGVYEQYF,TGTGCCAGCAGTTCCTCCGGACTAGCGGGGGTGTACGAGCAGTACTTC
TRBJ2-3,TRBD2,TRBV19,.,CASSIRTSGGTDTQYF,TGTGCCAGTAGTATAAGGACTAGCGGTGGCACAGATACGCAGTATTTT
TRBJ2-1,TRBD2,TRBV7-9,few,CASSSGRGAYNEQFF,TGTGCCAGCAGCTCGGGGCGGGGGGCCTACAATGAGCAGTTCTTC
TRBJ2-7,.,TRBV18,.,CASSPEVGGGYEQYF,TGTGCCAGCTCACCAGAGGTTGGAGGGGGATACGAGCAGTACTTC
TRBJ2-3,TRBD2,TRBV6-4,.,CASSPSGTTDTQYF,TGTGCCAGCAGTCCTAGCGGAACCACAGATACGCAGTATTTT
TRBJ1-2,.,TRBV25-1,.,CASSARQGNYGYTF,TGTGCCAGCAGTGCGCGGCAGGGTAACTATGGCTACACCTTC
TRBJ2-5,.,TRBV27,.,CASSPSDRPKLLTQYF,TGTGCCAGCAGTCCCTCGGACAGACCCAAGTTATTGACCCAGTACTTC
TRBJ2-5,.,TRBV27,.,CASSHRVSGETQYF,TGTGCCAGCAGTCACAGGGTCTCAGGAGAGACCCAGTACTTC
TRBJ1-2,.,TRBV11-2,.,CASTFTTGRYGYTF,TGTGCCAGCACTTTCACAACAGGGAGGTATGGCTACACCTTC
TRBJ2-7,.,TRBV27,.,CASRLGMDFLLYEQYF,TGTGCCAGCAGATTAGGTATGGACTTCCTACTCTACGAGCAGTACTTC
TRBJ1-5,.,TRBV28,.,CASTIGTPSNQPQHF,TGTGCCAGCACTATCGGCACCCCTAGCAATCAGCCCCAGCATTTT
TRBJ2-1,TRBD2,TRBV7-2,.,CASSLGFSGGLYNEQFF,TGTGCCAGCAGCTTAGGATTTAGCGGGGGGCTCTACAATGAGCAGTTCTTC
TRBJ1-6,.,TRBV19,few,CASSIGRSSPLHF,TGTGCCAGTAGTATAGGGAGGAGTTCACCCCTCCACTTT
TRBJ1-2,.,TRBV29-1,.,CSVVEGWAGTGYTF,TGCAGCGTTGTGGAGGGATGGGCAGGGACGGGCTACACCTTC
TRBJ1-2,.,TRBV21-1,.,CAILNRGTPILGYGYTF,TGTGCCATCTTAAACCGGGGGACACCCATCTTGGGCTATGGCTACACCTTC
TRBJ1-2,.,TRBV6-5,.,CASSTRRGRGYGYTF,TGTGCCAGCAGTACTAGACGGGGGCGAGGCTATGGCTACACCTTC
TRBJ1-1,.,TRBV5-1,few,CASRPDTMNTEAFF,TGCGCCAGCCGGCCGGACACTATGAACACTGAAGCTTTCTTT
TRBJ1-5,.,TRBV6-1,.,CASSGPHGTFRSNQPQHF,TGTGCCAGCAGTGGACCTCACGGGACGTTTCGGAGCAATCAGCCCCAGCATTTT
TRBJ2-3,.,TRBV3-1/TRBV3-2,.,CASSLGAGGRVDTQYF,TGTGCCAGCAGCCTGGGGGCCGGGGGCCGGGTAGATACGCAGTATTTT
TRBJ1-6,.,TRBV7-8,.,CASSWAGQSGNSPLHF,TGTGCCAGCAGCTGGGCAGGGCAATCGGGGAATTCACCCCTCCACTTT
TRBJ2-2,TRBD2,TRBV3-1/TRBV3-2,.,CASTRAGVTGELFF,TGTGCCAGCACGAGAGCGGGGGTCACCGGGGAGCTGTTTTTT
TRBJ1-2,TRBD1,TRBV14,few,CASSRQGAGGYTF,TGTGCCAGCAGCCGACAGGGGGCGGGTGGCTACACCTTC
TRBJ1-6,TRBD1,TRBV27,.,CATAGGFRSSYNSPLHF,TGTGCCACTGCAGGGGGCTTCCGAAGCTCCTATAATTCACCCCTCCACTTT
TRBJ1-1,TRBD1,TRBV27,few,CASSPRTGTIVNTEAFF,TGTGCCAGCAGTCCCCGGACAGGGACCATAGTGAACACTGAAGCTTTCTTT
TRBJ2-7,TRBD1,TRBV4-3,.,CASSQDRTGPSYEQYF,TGCGCCAGCAGCCAAGATCGGACAGGGCCCTCCTACGAGCAGTACTTC
TRBJ1-2,TRBD1,TRBV9,few,CASSPRDRDKYTF,TGTGCCAGCAGCCCCCGGGACAGGGACAAGTACACCTTC
TRBJ2-6,.,TRBV6-4,.,CASSDTAGANVLTF,TGTGCCAGCAGTGATACCGCTGGGGCCAACGTCCTGACTTTC
TRBJ2-1,TRBD2,TRBV5-4,few,CASSFRRGGHGEQFF,TGTGCCAGCAGCTTCAGGCGGGGGGGCCATGGGGAGCAGTTCTTC
TRBJ1-1,.,TRBV5-1,.,CASSLEYGRSTEAFF,TGCGCCAGCAGCTTGGAGTACGGAAGAAGCACTGAAGCTTTCTTT
TRBJ1-2,.,TRBV7-2,.,CASSGRGSNYGYTF,TGTGCCAGCAGCGGGCGTGGCAGTAACTATGGCTACACCTTC
TRBJ1-1,.,TRBV2,.,CASSEAIGGRGAFF,TGTGCCAGCAGTGAAGCGATAGGGGGAAGGGGGGCTTTCTTT
TRBJ2-5,.,TRBV7-7,once,CASSFRQGYGETQYF,TGTGCCAGCAGCTTTCGTCAGGGGTATGGGGAGACCCAGTACTTC
TRBJ1-5,.,TRBV15,.,CATSPHLGAAVAPQPQHF,TGTGCCACCAGCCCCCACCTAGGGGCTGCAGTGGCCCCTCAGCCCCAGCATTTT
TRBJ1-5,.,TRBV4-1,once,CASSQHSYSNQPQHF,TGCGCCAGCAGCCAGCACTCATATAGCAATCAGCCCCAGCATTTT
TRBJ2-7,.,TRBV2,.,CASSVPGSYEQYF,TGTGCCAGCAGTGTACCAGGCTCCTACGAGCAGTACTTC
TRBJ2-6,.,TRBV9,.,CASSVTPGANVLTF,TGTGCCAGCAGCGTAACTCCTGGGGCCAACGTCCTGACTTTC
TRBJ2-7,.,TRBV28,.,CASSLIAYEQYF,TGTGCCAGCAGTTTAATAGCCTACGAGCAGTACTTC
TRBJ2-1,TRBD1,TRBV25-1,.,CASSRTGGYNEQFF,TGTGCCAGCAGCAGGACAGGGGGATACAATGAGCAGTTCTTC
TRBJ1-5,.,TRBV12-3/TRBV12-4,.,CASSFSNQPQHF,TGTGCCAGCAGTTTTAGCAATCAGCCCCAGCATTTT